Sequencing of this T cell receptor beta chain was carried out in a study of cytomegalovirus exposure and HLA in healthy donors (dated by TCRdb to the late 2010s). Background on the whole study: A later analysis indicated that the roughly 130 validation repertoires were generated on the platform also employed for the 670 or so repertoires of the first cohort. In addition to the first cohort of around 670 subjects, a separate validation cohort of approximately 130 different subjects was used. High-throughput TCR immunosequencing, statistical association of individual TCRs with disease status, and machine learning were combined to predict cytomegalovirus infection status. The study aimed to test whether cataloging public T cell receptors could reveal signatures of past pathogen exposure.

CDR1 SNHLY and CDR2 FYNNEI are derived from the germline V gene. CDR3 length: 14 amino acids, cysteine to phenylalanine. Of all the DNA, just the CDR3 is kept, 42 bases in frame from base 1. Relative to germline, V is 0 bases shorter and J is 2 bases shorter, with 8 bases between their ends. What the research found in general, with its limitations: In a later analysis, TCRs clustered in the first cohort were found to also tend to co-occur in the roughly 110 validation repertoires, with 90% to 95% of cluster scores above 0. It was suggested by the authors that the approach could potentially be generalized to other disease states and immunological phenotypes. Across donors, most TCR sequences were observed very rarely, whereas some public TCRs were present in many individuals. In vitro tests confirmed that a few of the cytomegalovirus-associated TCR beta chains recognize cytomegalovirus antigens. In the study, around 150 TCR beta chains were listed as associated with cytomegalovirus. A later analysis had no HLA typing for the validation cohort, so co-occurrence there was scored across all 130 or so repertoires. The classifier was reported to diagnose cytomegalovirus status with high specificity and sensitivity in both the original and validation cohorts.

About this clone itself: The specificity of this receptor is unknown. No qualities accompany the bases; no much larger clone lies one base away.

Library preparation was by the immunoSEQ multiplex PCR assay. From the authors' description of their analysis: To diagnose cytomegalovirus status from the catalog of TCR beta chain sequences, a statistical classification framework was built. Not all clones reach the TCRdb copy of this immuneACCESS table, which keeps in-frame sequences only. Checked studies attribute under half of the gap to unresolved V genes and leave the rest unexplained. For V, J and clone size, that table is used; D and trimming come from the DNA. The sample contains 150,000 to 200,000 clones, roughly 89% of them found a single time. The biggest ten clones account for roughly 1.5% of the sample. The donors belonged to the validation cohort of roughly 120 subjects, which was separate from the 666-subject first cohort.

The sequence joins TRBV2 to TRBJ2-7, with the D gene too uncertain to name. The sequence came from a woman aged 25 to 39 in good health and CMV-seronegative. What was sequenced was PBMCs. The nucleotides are TGTGCCAGCAGTGAAGCTCTCAGGCCCTACGAGCAGTACTTC. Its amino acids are CASSEALRPYEQYF.